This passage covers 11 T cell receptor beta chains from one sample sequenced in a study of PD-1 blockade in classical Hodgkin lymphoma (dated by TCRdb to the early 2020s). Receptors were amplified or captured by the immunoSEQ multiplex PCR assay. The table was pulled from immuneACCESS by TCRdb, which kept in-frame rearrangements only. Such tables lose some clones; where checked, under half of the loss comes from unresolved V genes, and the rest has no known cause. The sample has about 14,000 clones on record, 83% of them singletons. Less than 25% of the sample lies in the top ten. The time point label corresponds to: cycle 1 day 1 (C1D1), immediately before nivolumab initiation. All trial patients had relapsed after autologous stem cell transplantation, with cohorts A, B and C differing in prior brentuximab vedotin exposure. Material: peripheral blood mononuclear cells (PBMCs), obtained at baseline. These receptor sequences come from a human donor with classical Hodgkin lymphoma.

The CDR3 sequence is CASSKGQGENEQFF. CDR3 DNA: TGCGCCAGCAGCAAGGGACAGGGCGAAAATGAGCAGTTCTTC. The chain couples TRBV5-1 to TRBJ2-1; 9 bases line up with TRBD1. The CDR3 totals 14 residues. Per the germline V gene, CDR1 is SGHRS and CDR2 is YFSETQ. V lost 4 bases, J lost 7 bases, and 6 bases stayed unmatched.

In DNA form, the CDR3 reads TGTGCCAGCTCACCCACAGTGGAGACAGGGTATGGCTACACCTTC. It translates to CASSPTVETGYGYTF. The chain combines TRBV18 with TRBJ1-2, with TRBD1 matching 7 bases. Trimming at V came to 3 bases and at J to 5 bases, leaving 9 bases not matched to a gene. The germline V gene encodes CDR1 KGHSH and CDR2 LQKENI. The CDR3 runs to 15 residues.

CDR3 region: CASRPRTGNAYEQYF. Written as DNA, the CDR3 is TGTGCCAGCAGACCAAGGACAGGGAACGCCTACGAGCAGTACTTC. The chain employs TRBV27 and TRBJ2-7; 8 nucleotides line up with TRBD1. The CDR3 spans 15 residues. V shed 6 bases, J shed 2 bases, and the junction held 9 bases outside the gene matches. Germline V gives CDR1 MNHEY, CDR2 SMNVEV (reference sequence).

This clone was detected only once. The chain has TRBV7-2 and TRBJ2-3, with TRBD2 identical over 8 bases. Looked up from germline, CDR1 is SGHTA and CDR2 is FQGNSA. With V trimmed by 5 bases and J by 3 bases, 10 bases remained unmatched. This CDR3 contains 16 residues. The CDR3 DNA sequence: TGTGCCAGCAGCCCCCAGGGGCGGGGGGTGACAGATACGCAGTATTTT. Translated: CASSPQGRGVTDTQYF. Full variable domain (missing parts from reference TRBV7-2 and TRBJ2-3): GAGVSQSPSNKVTEKGKDVELRCDPISGHTALYWYRQSLGQGLEFLIYFQGNSAPDKSGLPSDRFSAERTGGSVSTLTIQRTQQEDSAVYLCASSPQGRGVTDTQYFGPGTRLTVL.

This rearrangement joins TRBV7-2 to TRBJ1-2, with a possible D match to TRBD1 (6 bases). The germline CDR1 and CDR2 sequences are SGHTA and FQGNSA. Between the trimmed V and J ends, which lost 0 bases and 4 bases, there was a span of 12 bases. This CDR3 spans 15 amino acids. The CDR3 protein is CASSLARGDFYGYTF. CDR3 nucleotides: TGTGCCAGCAGCTTAGCCAGGGGTGACTTCTATGGCTACACCTTC. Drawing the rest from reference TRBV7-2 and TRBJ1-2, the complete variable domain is GAGVSQSPSNKVTEKGKDVELRCDPISGHTALYWYRQSLGQGLEFLIYFQGNSAPDKSGLPSDRFSAERTGGSVSTLTIQRTQQEDSAVYLCASSLARGDFYGYTFGSGTRLTVV.

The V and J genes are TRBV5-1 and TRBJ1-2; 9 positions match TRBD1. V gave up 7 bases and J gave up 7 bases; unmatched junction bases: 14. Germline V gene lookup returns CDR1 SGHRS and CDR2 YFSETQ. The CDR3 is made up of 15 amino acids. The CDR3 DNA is TGCGCCAGCCACCGTGGGCCAGGACAGGGGTCTGGCTACACCTTC. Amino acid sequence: CASHRGPGQGSGYTF. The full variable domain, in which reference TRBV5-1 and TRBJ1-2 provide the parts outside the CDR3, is KAGVTQTPRYLIKTRGQQVTLSCSPISGHRSVSWYQQTPGQGLQFLFEYFSETQRNKGNFPGRFSGRQFSNSRSEMNVSTLELGDSALYLCASHRGPGQGSGYTFGSGTRLTVV.

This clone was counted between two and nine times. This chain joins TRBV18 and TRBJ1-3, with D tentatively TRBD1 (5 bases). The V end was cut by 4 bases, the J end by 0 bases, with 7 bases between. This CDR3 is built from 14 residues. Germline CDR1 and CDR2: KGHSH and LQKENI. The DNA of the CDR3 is TGTGCCAGCTCACAGGGGTTCTCTGGAAACACCATATATTTT. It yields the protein CASSQGFSGNTIYF.

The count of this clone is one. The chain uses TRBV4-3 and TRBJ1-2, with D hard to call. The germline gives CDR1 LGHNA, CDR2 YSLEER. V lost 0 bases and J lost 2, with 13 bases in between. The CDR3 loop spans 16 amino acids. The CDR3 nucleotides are TGCGCCAGCAGCCAAGATCGGGATATCATAAACTATGGCTACACCTTC. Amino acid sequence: CASSQDRDIINYGYTF.

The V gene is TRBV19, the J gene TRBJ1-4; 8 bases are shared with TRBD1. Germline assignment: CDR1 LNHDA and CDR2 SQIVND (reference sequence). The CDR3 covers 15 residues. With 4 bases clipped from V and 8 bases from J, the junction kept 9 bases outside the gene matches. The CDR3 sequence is CASSNFQGAGEKLFF. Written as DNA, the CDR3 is TGTGCCAGTAGTAACTTTCAGGGGGCTGGCGAAAAACTGTTTTTT.

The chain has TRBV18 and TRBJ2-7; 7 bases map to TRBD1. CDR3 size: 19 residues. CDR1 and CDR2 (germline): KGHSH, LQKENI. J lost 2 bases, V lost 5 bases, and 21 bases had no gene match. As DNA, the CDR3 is TGTGCCAGCTCAAAGGGGACAGAGAACTGGAGACTGGCCCCCTACGAGCAGTACTTC. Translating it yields CASSKGTENWRLAPYEQYF.

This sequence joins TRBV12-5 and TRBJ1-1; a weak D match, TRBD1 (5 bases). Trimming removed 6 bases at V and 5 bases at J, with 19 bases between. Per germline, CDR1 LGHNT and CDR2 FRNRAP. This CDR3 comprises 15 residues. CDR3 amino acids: CASGTAAPGDTEAFF. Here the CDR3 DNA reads TGTGCTAGTGGAACAGCGGCACCGGGGGATACTGAAGCTTTCTTT.